This TCR beta chain was obtained from a study of CD8 T cells in ankylosing spondylitis. Findings and caveats of the study: Ankylosing spondylitis blood appeared to be characterized by a TCR beta motif of about 8 highly homologous variants. The authors reported significant enrichment of disease-linked clones in matched ankylosing spondylitis synovial fluid.

Regarding this clonotype: Antigen unknown.

Researchers built TCR beta libraries using quantitative 5'-RACE with molecular barcodes. Each CDR3 protein gets one entry after TCRdb re-called the 5' RACE reads with MiXCR. The data hold just over 300,000 distinct CDR3 sequences, with roughly 20% observed a single time. V was shortened by 2 bases and J by 2 bases, with 13 bases between the two germline ends. Looked up from germline, CDR1 is SGHDN and CDR2 is FVKESK. The CDR3 runs 15 residues. The chain uses TRBV14 and TRBJ2-7, with a weak D call TRBD1 (6 bases). This sequence originates from a female donor with ankylosing spondylitis or in good health (not recorded which). Specimen: blood, either unsorted or a sorted T cell fraction (not recorded which). This chain's CDR3 is CASSQTGQTTYEQYF. The CDR3 DNA reads as TGTGCCAGCAGCCAAACGGGACAAACAACCTACGAGCAGTACTTC.